This T cell receptor beta chain appears in the sequencing data of a study of blood T cell repertoires in COVID-19. Study background: From T cells, B-cell-depleted T cells, or PBMCs came the material, which was cDNA or gDNA.

Each participant's cohort was designated according to participant-reported clinical history. In Cohort 3, a recovered donor had either two negative PCRs, clearance, or symptom resolution. Trimming stripped 8 bases from V and 3 bases from J, with 14 bases between. Germline V gene lookup returns CDR1 SNHLY and CDR2 FYNNEI. The CDR3 contains 13 residues. This clone was detected once. This table comes from immunoSEQ multiplex PCR, and its TCRdb copy is limited to in-frame clones, with some not included. The sample lists about 310,000 clones; roughly 86% were seen once. Sequencing input: PBMCs or T cells enriched from blood (not recorded which). The sequence derives from a young woman who had recovered from COVID-19. The chain uses TRBV2 and TRBJ2-7, with TRBD2 as a possible D gene (6 bases). CDR3 DNA sequence: TGTGCCAGCCTGGAGGGCACTGGCTACGAGCAGTACTTC. Residues: CASLEGTGYEQYF.